Listed here are 32 T cell receptor beta chains from one sample, sequenced in a study of blood T cell repertoires in COVID-19 (dated by TCRdb to 2019 to 2021). Library creation used the immunoSEQ multiplex PCR assay. As stored in TCRdb, this immuneACCESS dataset retains in-frame rearrangements with V and J assigned. A fraction of the clones does not appear; measured against another copy, unresolved V genes explain less than half of the discrepancy, and the remainder lacks a known reason. The sample table lists 150,000 to 200,000 clones, about 86% of them with a count of one. The biggest ten clones account for 2.9% of the sample. The specimen was peripheral blood. The receptors derive from a woman aged 30 to 39 with active or convalescent COVID-19.

The J gene is TRBJ1-2, the V gene TRBV6-5; no firm D call. CDR1 MNHEY and CDR2 SVGAGI come from the germline V gene. V dropped 4 bases and J dropped 5 bases, with 14 bases sitting between them. The CDR3 loop spans 14 amino acids. The CDR3 protein is CASSSPSGGYGYTF. The CDR3 DNA reads TGTGCCAGCAGTTCCCCGTCCGGAGGATATGGCTACACCTTC.

The chain links TRBV29-1 to TRBJ2-4; 8 nucleotides match TRBD1. Unmatched junction bases numbered 20, after V lost 5 bases and J lost 8 bases. In germline, CDR1 is SQVTM, CDR2 ANQGSEA. The CDR3 has 17 residues. CDR3 residues: CSVSPMGQGAMVHIQYF. CDR3 DNA sequence: TGCAGCGTTTCCCCGATGGGGCAGGGGGCAATGGTACACATTCAGTACTTC.

This chain uses TRBV6-1 with TRBJ2-1; D is possibly TRBD2 (5 bases). CDR3 length: 18 amino acids. Trimming shortened V by 0 bases and J by 0 bases, and 15 bases separated the two germline ends. The germline V gene has CDR1 MNHNS and CDR2 SASEGT. The CDR3 DNA reads as TGTGCCAGCAGTGAAGCTTCTCACTTAGCGATCTCCTACAATGAGCAGTTCTTC. Translating it yields CASSEASHLAISYNEQFF.

This chain uses TRBV11-2 with TRBJ2-7; TRBD1 is a possible D gene (6 bases). Germline lookup yields CDR1 SGHAT and CDR2 FQNNGV. V was shortened by 4 bases and J by 1 base, with 11 bases between the two germline ends. CDR3 length: 14 amino acids. CDR3 nucleotide sequence: TGTGCCAGCAGCTACAGGGCTGAATCCTACGAGCAGTACTTC. Amino acid sequence: CASSYRAESYEQYF.

Regarding this clone: The same CDR3 also results from other DNA sequences found in this sample. The chain joins TRBV30 to TRBJ1-2, with D unclear. Germline CDR1 GTSNPN, CDR2 SVGIG (reference sequence). The V end was cut by 0 bases, the J end by 8 bases, with 13 bases between. The length of the CDR3 is 13 residues. The CDR3 coding sequence is TGTGCCTGGAGTGTACGGGGAGGCGCCGGCTACACCTTC. As protein: CAWSVRGGAGYTF.

The V and J genes are TRBV5-6 and TRBJ2-5, with D possibly matching TRBD2 (6 bases). V was cut by 1 base and J by 2 bases, with 9 bases left in between. Germline lookup yields CDR1 SGHDT and CDR2 YYEEEE. CDR3 length: 14 residues. This CDR3 is CASSLSGGQETQYF. CDR3 DNA sequence: TGTGCCAGCAGCTTGTCCGGGGGTCAAGAGACCCAGTACTTC.

This chain joins TRBV5-5 and TRBJ2-4; 9 bases align to TRBD1. The CDR3 runs to 15 residues. After removal of 3 bases from V and 4 bases from J, the junction contained 5 bases not matched to a gene. From germline, CDR1 is SGHKS and CDR2 YYEKEE (reference sequence). This chain's CDR3 is CASSYAGTGKNIQYF. The CDR3 DNA reads TGTGCCAGCAGCTACGCCGGGACAGGGAAAAACATTCAGTACTTC.

The rearrangement uses TRBV5-8 and TRBJ2-7; possibly TRBD1 for D (6 bases). CDR1 and CDR2 from the germline V gene are SGHTS and YDEGEE. This CDR3 has 15 amino acids. Trimming took 0 bases from V and 6 from J, leaving 16 bases between them. CDR3 residues: CASSLVGAEWGEQYF. CDR3 nucleotide sequence: TGTGCCAGCAGCTTGGTGGGGGCAGAGTGGGGCGAGCAGTACTTC.

V usage is TRBV5-4 and J usage is TRBJ2-5; TRBD1 agrees at 10 bases. This CDR3 spans 16 amino acids. Germline V gives CDR1 SGHNT, CDR2 YYREEE (reference sequence). Trimming cost V 3 bases and J 1 base; bases outside gene matches: 6. The CDR3 spells CASSSDRGVFQETQYF. CDR3 DNA sequence: TGTGCCAGCAGCTCGGACAGGGGGGTATTCCAAGAGACCCAGTACTTC.

As DNA, the CDR3 is TGTGCCAGCAGCTTGAGGGACAGCCGGAACTCTGGAAACACCATATATTTT. This encodes CASSLRDSRNSGNTIYF. The rearrangement links TRBV11-2 to TRBJ1-3; 7 bases align to TRBD1. The CDR3 runs 17 residues. The V segment lost 3 bases and the J segment 0 bases; nucleotides outside the gene matches: 8. Germline V gene sequence: CDR1 SGHAT, CDR2 FQNNGV.

This chain uses TRBV20-1 with TRBJ2-4; 9 nucleotides match TRBD2. V gave up 3 bases and J gave up 6 bases; unmatched junction bases: 6. CDR3 size: 14 residues. Germline-derived CDR1 and CDR2 are DFQATT and SNEGSKA (reference sequence). CDR3 protein: CSASSGTSRNIQYF. CDR3 sequence (DNA): TGCAGTGCTAGTTCCGGGACTAGCAGAAACATTCAGTACTTC.

The genes are TRBV5-4 and TRBJ1-1; D call uncertain. The CDR3 length is 16 residues. V was trimmed by 0 bases and J by 1 base, leaving 13 bases between them. Per germline, CDR1 SGHNT and CDR2 YYREEE (reference sequence). DNA for the CDR3: TGTGCCAGCAGCTTGGCGCCGGGTTCAACGAACACTGAAGCTTTCTTT. Translated: CASSLAPGSTNTEAFF.

The genes are TRBV2 and TRBJ1-5; 7 bases map to TRBD1. The CDR3 extends over 14 amino acids. Unmatched junction bases numbered 8, after V lost 6 bases and J lost 6 bases. Germline V gives CDR1 SNHLY, CDR2 FYNNEI. The CDR3 loop is CASSRQGELQPQHF. The CDR3 DNA is TGTGCCAGCAGCCGACAGGGAGAACTTCAGCCCCAGCATTTT.

The chain uses TRBV11-2 and TRBJ1-1; D is unclear. Germline V lookup: CDR1 SGHAT, CDR2 FQNNGV. The V gene lost 1 base and the J gene lost 4 bases, with 10 bases spanning the gap. This CDR3 is built from 14 residues. CDR3 nucleotide sequence: TGTGCCAGCAGCTTAGTACGTCAAGCCACTGAAGCTTTCTTT. Encoded protein: CASSLVRQATEAFF.

The chain joins TRBV5-1 to TRBJ2-2; the match to TRBD2 covers 16 bases. Germline CDR1 reads SGHRS; CDR2 reads YFSETQ. The CDR3 consists of 16 residues. V was pared by 4 bases and J by 6 bases, with 3 bases of the junction left unmatched. The CDR3 sequence is CASSPGTSGGAGELFF. DNA for the CDR3: TGCGCCAGCAGCCCTGGGACTAGCGGGGGGGCCGGGGAGCTGTTTTTT. The full variable domain, rest sourced from reference TRBV5-1 and TRBJ2-2, is KAGVTQTPRYLIKTRGQQVTLSCSPISGHRSVSWYQQTPGQGLQFLFEYFSETQRNKGNFPGRFSGRQFSNSRSEMNVSTLELGDSALYLCASSPGTSGGAGELFFGEGSRLTVL.

There are a few counts of this clone. V and J are TRBV27 and TRBJ1-6, with TRBD1 identical over 8 bases. Germline lookup yields CDR1 MNHEY and CDR2 SMNVEV (reference sequence). This CDR3 is 17 amino acids long. V was pared by 4 bases and J by 0 bases, with 5 bases of the junction left unmatched. The CDR3 DNA is TGTGCCAGCAGTTCCCGACAGGGGAGCTCCTATAATTCACCCCTCCACTTT. This gives the protein CASSSRQGSSYNSPLHF.

The J gene is TRBJ2-3, the V gene TRBV4-2, with 11 bases that match TRBD2. The CDR3 is made up of 18 amino acids. Per germline, CDR1 LGHNA and CDR2 YNFKEQ. V gave up 0 bases and J gave up 2 bases; unmatched junction bases: 7. CDR3 region: CASSQEVRLAGYTDTQYF. Written as DNA, the CDR3 is TGTGCCAGCAGCCAAGAAGTACGACTAGCGGGGTACACAGATACGCAGTATTTT.

This chain uses TRBV30 with TRBJ1-6; 8 nucleotides align to TRBD1. The CDR3 spans 14 residues. Germline V gives CDR1 GTSNPN, CDR2 SVGIG (reference sequence). The ends lost 0 bases at V and 13 bases at J; junction bases unmatched: 8. In DNA, the CDR3 is TGTGCCTGGAGTGTGTTCAGGGGGCAGCTGCCCCTCCACTTT. Its protein is CAWSVFRGQLPLHF.

The gene calls are TRBV7-9 and TRBJ2-3; D unclear. This CDR3 comprises 12 residues. Trimming cost V 5 bases and J 1 base, with 4 bases left between them. CDR1 and CDR2 (germline): SEHNR, FQNEAQ (reference sequence). CDR3 region: CASSPGTDTQYF. The DNA for the CDR3 is TGTGCCAGCAGCCCCGGCACAGATACGCAGTATTTT.

The rearrangement joins TRBV5-5 to TRBJ2-3; 9 bases match TRBD1. Per the germline V gene, CDR1 is SGHKS and CDR2 is YYEKEE (reference sequence). The CDR3 covers 15 residues. Losses at the gene ends were 2 bases for V and 3 bases for J; bases not matched to a gene: 4. The CDR3 is CASSFPGQGTDTQYF. DNA for the CDR3: TGTGCCAGCAGCTTCCCCGGACAGGGGACAGATACGCAGTATTTT.

This chain joins TRBV27 and TRBJ2-1; TRBD2 aligns across 7 bases. Germline trimming cut 6 bases from V and 8 bases from J; bases unmatched to any gene: 16. The V gene's germline CDR1 is MNHEY and CDR2 SMNVEV (reference sequence). This CDR3 region has 16 residues. DNA for the CDR3: TGTGCCAGCAGACAAAGACTAGCCCGATCTTTGTATGAGCAGTTCTTC. It yields the protein CASRQRLARSLYEQFF.

The chain carries TRBV24-1 and TRBJ1-5; tentative D call: TRBD1 (5 bases). V gave up 3 bases and J gave up 3 bases, with 11 bases separating them. The CDR3 is 15 residues long. Germline-derived CDR1 and CDR2 are KGHDR and SFDVKD. In DNA, the CDR3 is TGTGCCACCAGTGATAGAAGGACACCCAATCAGCCCCAGCATTTT. Its protein is CATSDRRTPNQPQHF.

V usage is TRBV19 and J usage is TRBJ2-3; TRBD1 agrees at 9 bases. This CDR3 spans 15 amino acids. Trimming cost V 2 bases and J 5 bases; bases outside gene matches: 5. CDR1 is LNHDA and CDR2 is SQIVND in the germline V gene (reference sequence). CDR3 in amino acids: CASSIRDRAEDTQYF. In nucleotides, the CDR3 is TGTGCCAGTAGTATACGGGACAGGGCTGAAGATACGCAGTATTTT.

This clone came up a few times. Here the CDR3 reads CASSPGQTPGWTEAFF. For the CDR3, the DNA is TGCGCCAGCAGCCCCGGACAGACCCCCGGTTGGACTGAAGCTTTCTTT. This chain uses TRBV5-1 with TRBJ1-1, with a weak D call TRBD1 (6 bases). V was cut by 4 bases and J by 5 bases, with 21 bases left in between. The CDR3 is 16 amino acids. Germline CDR1 reads SGHRS; CDR2 reads YFSETQ.

Concerning this clone: Other DNA sequences in the sample encode the same CDR3. V is TRBV4-1 and J is TRBJ2-1, with 14 bases matching TRBD2. The CDR3 totals 16 residues. CDR1 is MGHRA and CDR2 is YSYEKL in the germline V gene. V lost 4 bases to trimming and J lost 7 bases; unmatched junction nucleotides: 6. The CDR3 DNA sequence: TGCGCCAGCAGCCTAGGGACTAGCGGGGGAAGGAATGAGCAGTTCTTC. Protein sequence: CASSLGTSGGRNEQFF.

This clone was found once. J is TRBJ1-2 and V is TRBV11-2; D may be TRBD1 (6 bases). The CDR3 is made up of 13 amino acids. The ends were cut back, 7 bases at V and 5 bases at J, with 14 bases in the middle. The V gene's germline CDR1 is SGHAT and CDR2 FQNNGV. CDR3 residues: CASKDNRAYGYTF. In DNA, the CDR3 is TGTGCCAGCAAGGATAACAGGGCTTATGGCTACACCTTC.

The CDR3 loop reads CASSLGTSGHQETQYF. DNA for the CDR3: TGTGCCAGCAGCCTCGGGACTAGCGGACACCAAGAGACCCAGTACTTC. The chain combines TRBV11-2 with TRBJ2-5; 11 nucleotides match TRBD2. Germline-derived CDR1 and CDR2 are SGHAT and FQNNGV. The CDR3 has 16 amino acids. V shed 5 bases, J shed 0 bases, and the junction held 5 bases outside the gene matches.

Comment on this clone: The junction differs from germline at one of its ends, possibly a read error. This rearrangement joins TRBV11-3 to TRBJ2-5; no firm D call. CDR3 length: 16 amino acids. Germline assignment: CDR1 SGHNT and CDR2 YENEEA. The CDR3 loop reads CVSSLVSGGGRETQYF. The CDR3 bases are TGTGTCAGCAGCTTAGTATCCGGCGGTGGTCGAGAGACCCAGTACTTC.

The V gene is TRBV9, the J gene TRBJ2-1, with 13 bases fitting TRBD2. The ends lost 0 bases at V and 7 bases at J; junction bases unmatched: 1. From germline, CDR1 is SGDLS and CDR2 YYNGEE. The CDR3 covers 15 residues. In DNA form, the CDR3 reads TGTGCCAGCAGCGTAGGGACTAGCGGGAGTAATGAGCAGTTCTTC. Protein: CASSVGTSGSNEQFF.

This clone came up a few times. This chain connects TRBV6-5 to TRBJ1-1; perhaps TRBD1 as D (6 bases). The CDR3 has 14 amino acids. V dropped 6 bases and J dropped 0 bases, with 11 bases sitting between them. Germline CDR1 reads MNHEY; CDR2 reads SVGAGI. CDR3 nucleotides: TGTGCCAGCAGGGGCAGGACAGTGAACACTGAAGCTTTCTTT. Amino acids: CASRGRTVNTEAFF.

The chain has TRBV21-1 and TRBJ1-3; the table's TRBD1 call for D was not verified on the DNA. TRBV21-1 has pseudogene status. The CDR3 has 15 residues. This CDR3 reads CASSKMPGYGNTIYF. The CDR3 nucleotides are TGTGCCAGCAGCAAAATGCCAGGGTACGGAAACACCATATATTTT.

This clone has just one count. The chain links TRBV9 to TRBJ1-2; D might be TRBD1 (5 bases). CDR1 and CDR2 (germline): SGDLS, YYNGEE. Trimming pared 6 bases from V and 2 bases from J, leaving 14 bases between. This CDR3 has 14 residues. CDR3 loop: CASTRTSRNYGYTF. CDR3 DNA sequence: TGTGCCAGCACCCGGACATCCAGGAACTATGGCTACACCTTC. The full variable domain, rest sourced from reference TRBV9 and TRBJ1-2, is DSGVTQTPKHLITATGQRVTLRCSPRSGDLSVYWYQQSLDQGLQFLIQYYNGEERAKGNILERFSAQQFPDLHSELNLSSLELGDSALYFCASTRTSRNYGYTFGSGTRLTVV.